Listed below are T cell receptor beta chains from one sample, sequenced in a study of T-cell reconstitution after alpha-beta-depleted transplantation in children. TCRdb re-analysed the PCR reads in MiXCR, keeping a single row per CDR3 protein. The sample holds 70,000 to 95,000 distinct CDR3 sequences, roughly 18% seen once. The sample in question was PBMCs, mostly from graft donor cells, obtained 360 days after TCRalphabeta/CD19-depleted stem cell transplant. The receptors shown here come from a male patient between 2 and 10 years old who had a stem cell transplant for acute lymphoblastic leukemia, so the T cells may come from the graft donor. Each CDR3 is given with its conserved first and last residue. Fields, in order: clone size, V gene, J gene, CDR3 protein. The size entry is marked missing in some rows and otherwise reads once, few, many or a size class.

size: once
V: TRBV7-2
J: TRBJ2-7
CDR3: CASSLNRDVAYEQYF

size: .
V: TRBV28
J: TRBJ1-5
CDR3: CASSVDRSGPQHF

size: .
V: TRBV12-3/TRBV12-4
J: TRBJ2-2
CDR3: CASSFRNTGELFF

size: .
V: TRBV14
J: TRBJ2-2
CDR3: CASGRTGFGTGELFF

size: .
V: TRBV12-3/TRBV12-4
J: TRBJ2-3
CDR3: CASSPWTSGRTNTDTQYF

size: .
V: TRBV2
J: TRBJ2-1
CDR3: CASSELVGYNEQFF

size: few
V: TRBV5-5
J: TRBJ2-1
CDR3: CASSLSPYGNEQFF

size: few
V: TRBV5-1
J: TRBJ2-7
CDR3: CASSLTPHPSSYEQYF

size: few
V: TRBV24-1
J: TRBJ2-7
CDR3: CATSDSGTYEQYF

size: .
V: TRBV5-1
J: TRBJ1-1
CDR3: CASKGLGQGEAFF

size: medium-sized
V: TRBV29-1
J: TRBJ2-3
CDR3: CSVEEGKGSTDTQYF

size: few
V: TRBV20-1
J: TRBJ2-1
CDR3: CSARGRTSGSRSYNEQFF

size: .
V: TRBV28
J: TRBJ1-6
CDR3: CASMRRSSYNSPLHF

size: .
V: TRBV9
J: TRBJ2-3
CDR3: CASSRQTSGDPPHTDTQYF

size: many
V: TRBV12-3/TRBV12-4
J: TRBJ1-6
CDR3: CASSFEGYYNSPLHF

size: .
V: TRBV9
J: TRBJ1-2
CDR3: CASTWGEAGYGYTF